The 14 T cell receptor beta chains presented below share a single source sample, sequenced in a study of blood T cells in healthy people across ages. A second PCR, run for roughly 7 to 12 cycles, used a sample-barcoded 5' primer plus a J-beta primer mix. TCRdb itself ran the 5' RACE reads through MiXCR, one entry per CDR3 protein. The sample records some 750,000 distinct CDR3 sequences, about 20% being singletons. The sequenced sample was blood. Source of these receptors: a man aged 70-80 years in good health.

This sequence joins TRBV4-1 and TRBJ2-7, with D maybe TRBD1 (6 bases). Germline CDR1 is MGHRA and CDR2 is YSYEKL. V shed 0 bases and J shed 1 base, with 10 bases lying between them. The CDR3 has 15 amino acids. The CDR3 loop reads CASSQEHRDSYEQYF. CDR3 nucleotides: TGCGCCAGCAGCCAAGAGCACAGGGATTCCTACGAGCAGTACTTC.

The chain links TRBV10-3 to TRBJ2-7; possible D gene TRBD1, 6 bases. Germline CDR1 reads ENHRY; CDR2 reads SYGVKD. V lost 2 bases and J 4 bases, leaving 9 bases between the germline ends. The CDR3 is made up of 13 amino acids. The chain's CDR3 is CAISEDRHYEQYV. The CDR3 DNA reads TGTGCCATCAGTGAGGACAGGCATTACGAGCAGTACGTC.

This clonotype was recorded at least ten times. The chain recombines TRBV12-3 or TRBV12-4 with TRBJ1-5; unclear D gene. This CDR3 is built from 15 residues. Trimming shortened V by 1 base and J by 0 bases, and 7 bases separated the two germline ends. The CDR3 nucleotides are TGTGCCAGCAGTTTAGTCTCTGCTAGCAATCAGCCCCAGCATTTT. It is translated as CASSLVSASNQPQHF.

The chain is built from TRBV29-1 and TRBJ2-3, with 12 positions matching TRBD2. With 6 bases clipped from V and 0 bases from J, the junction kept 10 bases outside the gene matches. This CDR3 spans 17 amino acids. In germline, CDR1 is SQVTM, CDR2 ANQGSEA. CDR3 in amino acids: CSVWLLAGGLSTDTQYF. CDR3 DNA: TGCAGCGTATGGTTGCTAGCGGGGGGGCTTAGCACAGATACGCAGTATTTT.

For this clonotype: Since a much larger clone is just one base distant, this may be a read error. V usage is TRBV7-2 and J usage is TRBJ1-2; the D gene is possibly TRBD1 (5 bases). The CDR3 loop spans 12 amino acids. Germline V gives CDR1 SGHTA, CDR2 FQGNSA. CDR3 sequence reads: CASSTGLWGCTF. The CDR3 DNA sequence: TGTGCCAGCAGCACGGGCCTCTGGGGCTGCACCTTC.

This clonotype was seen only once. The chain recombines TRBV19 with TRBJ1-4; no reliable D call. The germline V gene encodes CDR1 LNHDA and CDR2 SQIVND (reference sequence). V gave up 5 bases and J gave up 4 bases, with 14 bases separating them. This CDR3 is built from 15 residues. This chain's CDR3 is CASSPPGSGNEKLFF. The CDR3, as DNA: TGTGCCAGTAGTCCACCGGGATCGGGTAATGAAAAACTGTTTTTT.

The chain employs TRBV11-3 and TRBJ1-2, with a weak D call TRBD1 (5 bases). This CDR3 contains 15 residues. Trimming removed 5 bases at V and 10 bases at J, with 23 bases between. Germline CDR1 reads SGHNT; CDR2 reads YENEEA. The CDR3 sequence: CASSAEGARAQIYTF. CDR3 nucleotide sequence: TGTGCCAGCAGCGCTGAAGGGGCCAGGGCCCAGATCTACACCTTC.

This clonotype was seen a handful of times. V usage is TRBV2 and J usage is TRBJ1-4; tentative D call: TRBD1 (5 bases). Germline assignment: CDR1 SNHLY and CDR2 FYNNEI. The CDR3 consists of 15 residues. Trimming took off 6 bases at V and 2 bases at J, with 13 bases between the two ends. The CDR3 loop reads CASSLRDGTNEKLFF. The CDR3, as DNA: TGTGCCAGCAGCCTAAGGGACGGTACTAATGAAAAACTGTTTTTT.

At least ten counts were recorded for this clonotype. The DNA for the CDR3 is TGTGCCAGCAGCGTAGAAGTACCAGATACGCAGTATTTT. Protein product: CASSVEVPDTQYF. The chain has TRBV9 and TRBJ2-3; D not resolved. V was cut by 0 bases and J by 4 bases, with 6 bases left in between. CDR1 SGDLS and CDR2 YYNGEE come from the germline V gene. The CDR3 runs to 13 residues.

Concerning this clonotype: Just one base apart from a much larger clone, this may be a read error. This rearrangement joins TRBV5-1 to TRBJ2-5, with D perhaps TRBD2 (5 bases). The CDR3 extends over 15 amino acids. Per the germline V gene, CDR1 is SGHRS and CDR2 is YFSETQ. CDR3 in amino acids: CAGSLRGLDQETQYF. CDR3 bases: TGCGCCGGCAGCTTGAGAGGACTGGACCAAGAGACCCAGTACTTC.

This clonotype was seen a handful of times. The chain joins TRBV20-1 to TRBJ2-3; the D is unclear. The germline V and J ends were trimmed by 5 bases and 3 bases, with 6 bases remaining between them. Germline V gives CDR1 DFQATT, CDR2 SNEGSKA (reference sequence). The CDR3 covers 11 residues. DNA of the CDR3: TGCAGTGCTCCAGTGACAGATACGCAGTATTTT. Translated, it gives CSAPVTDTQYF.

This clonotype has just a few counts. CDR3 loop: CATNGTPEEEQYF. CDR3 nucleotide sequence: TGTGCCACTAACGGGACTCCCGAGGAGGAGCAGTACTTC. The chain couples TRBV10-3 to TRBJ2-1; a weak D match, TRBD2 (6 bases). The J call may be wrong; the DNA end is better matched by TRBJ2-7. The CDR3 totals 13 residues. CDR1 and CDR2 (germline): ENHRY, SYGVKD.

This clonotype came up a few times. The V gene is TRBV6-5, the J gene TRBJ2-1; 7 bases match TRBD1. The J segment lost 6 bases and the V segment lost 5 bases, leaving 4 bases of the junction unmatched. Germline assignment: CDR1 MNHEY and CDR2 SVGAGI. The CDR3 extends over 13 amino acids. CDR3 in amino acids: CASSQTGSNEQFF. Written as DNA, the CDR3 is TGTGCCAGCAGTCAGACAGGGTCCAATGAGCAGTTCTTC.

The V gene is TRBV6-6, the J gene TRBJ2-5, with 10 bases lining up with TRBD1. Germline assignment: CDR1 MNHNY and CDR2 SVGAGI (reference sequence). V was clipped by 6 bases and J by 7 bases; unmatched bases: 8. This CDR3 has 14 amino acids. CDR3 sequence reads: CASSSGQGRLTQYF. The CDR3 nucleotides read TGTGCCAGCAGCTCGGGACAGGGGAGGTTGACCCAGTACTTC.